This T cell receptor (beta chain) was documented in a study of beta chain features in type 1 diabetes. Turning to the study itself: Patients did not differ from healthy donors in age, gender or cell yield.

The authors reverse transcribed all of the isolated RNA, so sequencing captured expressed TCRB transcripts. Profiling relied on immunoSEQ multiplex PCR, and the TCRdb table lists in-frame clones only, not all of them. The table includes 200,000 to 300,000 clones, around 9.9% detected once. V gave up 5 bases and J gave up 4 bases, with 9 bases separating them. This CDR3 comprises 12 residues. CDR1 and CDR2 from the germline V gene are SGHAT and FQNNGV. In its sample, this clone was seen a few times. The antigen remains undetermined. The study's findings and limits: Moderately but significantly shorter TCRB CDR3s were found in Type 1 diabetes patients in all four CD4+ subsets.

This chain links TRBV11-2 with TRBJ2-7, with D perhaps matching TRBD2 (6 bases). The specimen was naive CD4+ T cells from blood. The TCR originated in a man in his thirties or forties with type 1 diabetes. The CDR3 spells CASSQGGYEQYF. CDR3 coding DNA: TGTGCCAGCAGCCAAGGAGGGTACGAGCAGTACTTC.